These 27 T cell receptor beta chains share one sample of origin, sequenced in a study of T cell changes during pregnancy in multiple sclerosis. Profiling relied on immunoSEQ multiplex PCR, and the TCRdb table lists in-frame clones only, not all of them. Of about 34,000 clones listed, around nine tenths were seen once; the top ten hold 3.5%. Specimen: CD8+ T cells from peripheral blood mononuclear cells, collected in the third trimester of pregnancy. These receptor sequences come from a female donor with multiple sclerosis, enrolled in a pregnancy study.

In DNA, the CDR3 is TGTGCCAGCAGCTTAGTTAGGACAGGGAACCACGAGCAGTACTTC. Its protein product is CASSLVRTGNHEQYF. J is TRBJ2-7 and V is TRBV7-2, with 8 bases matching TRBD1. V shed 1 base and J 5 bases; nucleotides not matched to a gene: 7. The germline V gene has CDR1 SGHTA and CDR2 FQGNSA. The CDR3 is 15 amino acids.

The rearrangement joins TRBV19 to TRBJ2-1, with 8 bases lining up with TRBD2. V shed 5 bases and J 4 bases; nucleotides not matched to a gene: 7. The CDR3 is 15 amino acids. Per germline, CDR1 LNHDA and CDR2 SQIVND (reference sequence). The CDR3 nucleotides read TGTGCCAGTAGTTTCAGCGGGGGCCCGTACAATGAGCAGTTCTTC. Translating gives CASSFSGGPYNEQFF. Together with reference TRBV19 and TRBJ2-1, the CDR3 gives the full variable domain: DGGITQSPKYLFRKEGQNVTLSCEQNLNHDAMYWYRQDPGQGLRLIYYSQIVNDFQKGDIAEGYSVSREKKESFPLTVTSAQKNPTAFYLCASSFSGGPYNEQFFGPGTRLTVL.

The chain couples TRBV5-6 to TRBJ1-1; 11 nucleotides line up with TRBD1. V was clipped by 3 bases and J by 2 bases; unmatched bases: 3. CDR3 length: 15 residues. The germline V gene encodes CDR1 SGHDT and CDR2 YYEEEE. Here the CDR3 reads CASSWGTGGNTEAFF. CDR3 coding DNA: TGTGCCAGCAGCTGGGGGACAGGGGGAAACACTGAAGCTTTCTTT.

This chain's CDR3 is CASSLGGTGSEKLFF. In DNA, the CDR3 is TGTGCCAGCAGCTTGGGAGGGACAGGATCTGAAAAACTGTTTTTT. The rearrangement joins TRBV5-8 to TRBJ1-4; 8 nucleotides agree with TRBD1. V shed 0 bases and J 7 bases; nucleotides not matched to a gene: 5. CDR1 is SGHTS and CDR2 is YDEGEE in the germline V gene. The CDR3 has 15 residues.

The rearrangement links TRBV9 to TRBJ2-3; 7 nucleotides align to TRBD1. V was pared by 5 bases and J by 6 bases, with 15 bases of the junction left unmatched. Germline V CDR1 and CDR2: SGDLS, YYNGEE. The length of the CDR3 is 16 residues. In DNA form, the CDR3 reads TGTGCCAGCAGTGCAGACGGACAGGCGCTGGCGGATACGCAGTATTTT. Translation gives CASSADGQALADTQYF.

J is TRBJ2-2 and V is TRBV12-5, with D possibly TRBD1 on 6 matching bases. Germline V lookup: CDR1 LGHNT, CDR2 FRNRAP. This CDR3 is 16 amino acids long. The V and J ends lost 3 bases and 3 bases respectively, with 14 bases between them. CDR3 region: CASGFRAGVDTGELFF. The CDR3 DNA follows: TGTGCTAGTGGTTTCCGGGCAGGGGTCGACACCGGGGAGCTGTTTTTT.

This clone qualifies as medium-sized. V and J are TRBV13 and TRBJ1-1; D unclear. The CDR3 is 16 residues long. Deletions cut 2 bases from V and 1 base from J, with 14 bases between. Germline lookup yields CDR1 PRHDT and CDR2 FYEKMQ (reference sequence). The CDR3 loop is CASSLRPLKQNTEAFF. The CDR3 region has the DNA TGTGCCAGCAGCTTACGCCCCTTGAAGCAGAACACTGAAGCTTTCTTT.

The rearrangement uses TRBV9 and TRBJ1-1; D is perhaps TRBD1 (5 bases). V was trimmed by 4 bases and J by 0 bases, leaving 10 bases between them. Germline assignment: CDR1 SGDLS and CDR2 YYNGEE. The CDR3 is 14 residues long. The CDR3 nucleotides are TGTGCCAGCAGCTTGACAGTTATGAACACTGAAGCTTTCTTT. Amino acids: CASSLTVMNTEAFF.

CDR3 bases: TGTGCCAGCAGCGAACACGAAAATGGGGCACCGGGACTAGCGGGGGGCTATGAGCAGTTCTTC. Translation: CASSEHENGAPGLAGGYEQFF. The chain uses TRBV9 and TRBJ2-1; 15 positions agree with TRBD2. The CDR3 sequence is 21 residues long. The J segment lost 8 bases and the V segment lost 3 bases, leaving 21 bases of the junction unmatched. The V gene's germline CDR1 is SGDLS and CDR2 YYNGEE.

V and J are TRBV9 and TRBJ1-4; D ambiguous. Trimming stripped 2 bases from V and 4 bases from J, with 9 bases between. This CDR3 region has 14 residues. Germline CDR1 is SGDLS and CDR2 is YYNGEE. The CDR3 reads CASSVGGVNEKLFF. As DNA, the CDR3 is TGTGCCAGCAGCGTTGGAGGAGTTAATGAAAAACTGTTTTTT.

V is TRBV6-4 and J is TRBJ1-1; 7 positions agree with TRBD1. V trimming: 10 bases; J trimming: 5 bases; junction bases outside the gene matches: 4. CDR1 and CDR2 (germline): MRHNA, SNTAGT. CDR3 size: 11 residues. In nucleotides, the CDR3 is TGTGCCATCCCGACAGGGACTGAAGCTTTCTTT. Encoded protein: CAIPTGTEAFF.

The chain has TRBV6-1 and TRBJ2-7; D is undetermined. The CDR3 contains 17 residues. The V gene lost 0 bases and the J gene lost 1 base, with 16 bases spanning the gap. From germline, CDR1 is MNHNS and CDR2 SASEGT. DNA of the CDR3: TGTGCCAGCAGTGAAGCCCTGGTACAGATAGTTTCCTACGAGCAGTACTTC. This sequence encodes CASSEALVQIVSYEQYF.

The chain links TRBV14 to TRBJ2-1, with D possibly TRBD1 on 7 matching bases. Per germline, CDR1 SGHDN and CDR2 FVKESK. This CDR3 comprises 15 residues. Deletions cut 6 bases from V and 4 bases from J, with 16 bases between. CDR3: CASSPGGPLYNEQFF. CDR3 nucleotides: TGTGCCAGCAGTCCAGGGGGGCCGTTATACAATGAGCAGTTCTTC.

The chain uses TRBV27 and TRBJ1-1, with D hard to call. This CDR3 has 14 amino acids. In germline, CDR1 is MNHEY, CDR2 SMNVEV (reference sequence). V gave up 1 base and J gave up 1 base, with 7 bases separating them. The CDR3 reads CASSLLASNTEAFF. The CDR3 bases are TGTGCCAGCAGTTTATTAGCCTCGAACACTGAAGCTTTCTTT.

The V and J genes are TRBV29-1 and TRBJ2-7, with a possible D match to TRBD2 (7 bases). The CDR3 length is 15 residues. Germline loops: CDR1 SQVTM, CDR2 ANQGSEA. Trimming removed 5 bases from V and 0 bases from J, with 17 bases in between. CDR3 sequence (DNA): TGCAGCGTTCGCGGAGGGGGGGGCAGCTCCTACGAGCAGTACTTC. Protein: CSVRGGGGSSYEQYF.

The chain couples TRBV4-3 to TRBJ2-2; 8 bases line up with TRBD1. This CDR3 is 15 amino acids long. The ends lost 3 bases at V and 7 bases at J; junction bases unmatched: 7. Germline CDR1 and CDR2: LGHNA and YSLEER. The CDR3 DNA sequence: TGCGCCAGCAGCCATGCAGGGGGCGAGGACGGGGAGCTGTTTTTT. It encodes CASSHAGGEDGELFF.

The J gene is TRBJ1-2, the V gene TRBV10-3; 10 nucleotides align to TRBD1. The junction had 2 bases not matched to a gene; V was cut back by 2 bases and J by 5 bases. Germline V CDR1 and CDR2: ENHRY, SYGVKD. The length of the CDR3 is 14 residues. DNA for the CDR3: TGTGCCATCAGTGAGCCGGACAGGGGGTATGGCTACACCTTC. Its translation is CAISEPDRGYGYTF.

The chain has TRBV27 and TRBJ2-7, with 7 bases aligning to TRBD1. CDR1 is MNHEY, CDR2 SMNVEV, per germline (reference sequence). Trimming cost V 7 bases and J 5 bases; bases outside gene matches: 11. The CDR3 sequence is 14 residues long. As DNA, the CDR3 is TGTGCCAGCACTTTTAATACAGGGGCCGACGAGCAGTACTTC. Translating gives CASTFNTGADEQYF.

This clone appeared once. This chain uses TRBV10-3 with TRBJ2-7; D gene uncertain. The CDR3 consists of 14 residues. Trimming took off 0 bases at V and 4 bases at J, with 10 bases between the two ends. In germline, CDR1 is ENHRY, CDR2 SYGVKD. CDR3 bases: TGTGCCATCAGTGAGTCGGAGATGTCATACGAGCAGTACTTC. This codes for CAISESEMSYEQYF.

The DNA for the CDR3 is TGTGCCAGCAGCCACCCTGTTAGCGGAGTCGTCGATACGCAGTATTTT. It yields the protein CASSHPVSGVVDTQYF. The chain is built from TRBV9 and TRBJ2-3; D is possibly TRBD2 (6 bases). The ends were cut back, 4 bases at V and 6 bases at J, with 21 bases in the middle. In germline, CDR1 is SGDLS, CDR2 YYNGEE. CDR3 length: 16 residues.

CDR3 sequence: CASSGQFSGNTIYF. As DNA, the CDR3 is TGTGCCAGCAGCGGTCAGTTTTCTGGAAACACCATATATTTT. V usage is TRBV9 and J usage is TRBJ1-3; no clear D. CDR1 is SGDLS and CDR2 is YYNGEE in the germline V gene. The V end was cut by 3 bases, the J end by 1 base, with 8 bases between. CDR3 length equals 14 residues. Together with reference TRBV9 and TRBJ1-3, the CDR3 gives the full variable domain: DSGVTQTPKHLITATGQRVTLRCSPRSGDLSVYWYQQSLDQGLQFLIQYYNGEERAKGNILERFSAQQFPDLHSELNLSSLELGDSALYFCASSGQFSGNTIYFGEGSWLTVV.

For this clone: Relative to the germline gene, one junction end is altered; a read error may explain this. In DNA, the CDR3 is TGTGCCAGTAGCTTGTGGCAGGGGACCTACGAGCAGTACTTC. Translated, it gives CASSLWQGTYEQYF. The chain has TRBV5-5 and TRBJ2-7, with D possibly matching TRBD1 (6 bases). Looked up from germline, CDR1 is SGHKS and CDR2 is YYEKEE (reference sequence). The CDR3 covers 14 residues.

This chain joins TRBV4-1 and TRBJ2-1; 7 bases match TRBD2. V was clipped by 0 bases and J by 2 bases; unmatched bases: 4. There are 16 residues in the CDR3. Germline values: CDR1 MGHRA, CDR2 YSYEKL. The CDR3 sequence is CASSQDWSGTYNEQFF. The CDR3 DNA follows: TGCGCCAGCAGCCAAGATTGGAGCGGGACCTACAATGAGCAGTTCTTC.

The chain carries TRBV4-2 and TRBJ2-3, with D possibly being TRBD2 (6 bases). Trimming took 1 base from V and 6 from J, leaving 14 bases between them. Germline V gene lookup returns CDR1 LGHNA and CDR2 YNFKEQ. The CDR3 is made up of 15 amino acids. The CDR3 nucleotides are TGTGCCAGCAGCCAAGCGAGGGCGGGGATGGATACGCAGTATTTT. Translating it yields CASSQARAGMDTQYF.

This clone was observed a handful of times. This chain uses TRBV27 with TRBJ1-2; D unclear. The V gene's germline CDR1 is MNHEY and CDR2 SMNVEV (reference sequence). The germline V and J ends were trimmed by 0 bases and 5 bases, with 7 bases remaining between them. The CDR3 is 13 amino acids. This chain's CDR3 is CASSLSSEYGYTF. CDR3 nucleotides: TGTGCCAGCAGTTTATCGTCGGAGTATGGCTACACCTTC.

This rearrangement joins TRBV4-1 to TRBJ1-5; possible D gene TRBD1, 5 bases. Germline-derived CDR1 and CDR2 are MGHRA and YSYEKL. The CDR3 extends over 14 amino acids. Trimming removed 4 bases from V and 6 bases from J, with 13 bases in between. The CDR3 DNA is TGCGCCAGCAGCCCGGGGGTGGGCAGTCAGCCCCAGCATTTT. It yields the protein CASSPGVGSQPQHF.

For this clone: A junction end diverges from the germline sequence, so it may reflect a read error. This sequence joins TRBV7-3 and TRBJ2-1; 13 bases match TRBD2. Germline lookup yields CDR1 SGHTA and CDR2 FQGTGA. The CDR3 spans 16 residues. The CDR3 nucleotides are TGTGCCAGCAGTTTAAACCCAGGACTAGCGGGGGCCGAGCAGTTCTTC. Translating it yields CASSLNPGLAGAEQFF.